The 27 T cell receptor beta chains below all came from one sample that was sequenced in a study of blood T cell repertoires in COVID-19. This table comes from immunoSEQ multiplex PCR, and its TCRdb copy is limited to in-frame clones, with some not included. The table records 200,000 to 300,000 clones, approximately 89% of them present only once. Sequencing input: PBMCs or T cells enriched from blood (not recorded which). The receptor set was obtained from a woman aged 25 to 39 with acute COVID-19.

This rearrangement joins TRBV3-1 (or the pseudogene TRBV3-2) to TRBJ2-1, with a weak D call TRBD2 (5 bases). Germline V lookup: CDR1 LGHDT, CDR2 YNNKEL (reference sequence). CDR3 length: 16 amino acids. V was clipped by 3 bases and J by 10 bases, with 22 bases between them. The CDR3 DNA reads TGTGCCAGCAGCCATGTTTCCCCCGCAGGTTCGGGGGAGCAGTTCTTC. This encodes CASSHVSPAGSGEQFF.

The genes are TRBV5-4 and TRBJ1-2; 11 bases fit TRBD1. The CDR3 is 15 amino acids. Germline-derived CDR1 and CDR2 are SGHNT and YYREEE (reference sequence). With V trimmed by 4 bases and J by 7 bases, 9 bases remained unmatched. The CDR3 DNA reads as TGTGCCAGCAGCCCACCGGGACAGGGGGAGGGTGGCTACACCTTC. Translation gives CASSPPGQGEGGYTF.

This clone was counted a single time. The chain is built from TRBV7-3 and TRBJ1-4; no clear D gene. Germline CDR1 SGHTA, CDR2 FQGTGA. V lost 2 bases and J lost 3, with 13 bases in between. The CDR3 spans 16 residues. CDR3 in DNA: TGTGCCAGCAGCTTAGGAAGCGGTCACGCTAATGAAAAACTGTTTTTT. Its translation: CASSLGSGHANEKLFF.

The chain is built from TRBV10-3 and TRBJ1-2; 9 nucleotides agree with TRBD1. The CDR3 is 14 amino acids. After removal of 10 bases from V and 3 bases from J, the junction contained 9 bases not matched to a gene. Germline V gives CDR1 ENHRY, CDR2 SYGVKD. In nucleotides, the CDR3 is TGTGCCACCAAACAGGGGGCCCTCGACTATGGCTACACCTTC. Encoded protein: CATKQGALDYGYTF.

J is TRBJ2-2 and V is TRBV29-1; D perhaps matches TRBD1 (5 bases). The CDR3 consists of 14 residues. Germline V gene sequence: CDR1 SQVTM, CDR2 ANQGSEA. As DNA, the CDR3 is TGCAGAGACATGGCCAGGGCGAACACCGGGGAGCTGTTTTTT. This codes for CRDMARANTGELFF.

The rearrangement links TRBV11-2 to TRBJ2-3; TRBD1 agrees at 8 bases. The CDR3 is made up of 15 amino acids. Germline V CDR1 and CDR2: SGHAT, FQNNGV. V gave up 5 bases and J gave up 1 base; unmatched junction bases: 5. CDR3 sequence reads: CASSPDRVRTDTQYF. The CDR3 nucleotides read TGTGCCAGCAGCCCGGACAGGGTCCGCACAGATACGCAGTATTTT. Using reference TRBV11-2 and TRBJ2-3 for the parts outside the CDR3, the full variable domain is EAGVAQSPRYKIIEKRQSVAFWCNPISGHATLYWYQQILGQGPKLLIQFQNNGVVDDSQLPKDRFSAERLKGVDSTLKIQPAKLEDSAVYLCASSPDRVRTDTQYFGPGTRLTVL.

The chain recombines TRBV27 with TRBJ1-1; no firm D call. CDR1 and CDR2 from the germline V gene are MNHEY and SMNVEV (reference sequence). Trimming removed 0 bases at V and 0 bases at J, with 8 bases between. This CDR3 spans 15 amino acids. CDR3 amino acids: CASSLSTPMNTEAFF. The CDR3 nucleotides are TGTGCCAGCAGTTTATCGACACCTATGAACACTGAAGCTTTCTTT.

J is TRBJ1-5 and V is TRBV25-1; 9 bases match TRBD1. With 5 bases clipped from V and 7 bases from J, the junction kept 9 bases outside the gene matches. Germline V gene data show CDR1 as MGHDK and CDR2 as SYGVNS. The CDR3 has 15 residues. CDR3 DNA sequence: TGTGCCAGCAGTTCCGGGACAGGGTTTGAGCAGCCCCAGCATTTT. Protein product: CASSSGTGFEQPQHF. The whole variable domain, filled in from reference TRBV25-1 and TRBJ1-5, reads EADIYQTPRYLVIGTGKKITLECSQTMGHDKMYWYQQDPGMELHLIHYSYGVNSTEKGDLSSESTVSRIRTEHFPLTLESARPSHTSQYLCASSSGTGFEQPQHFGDGTRLSIL.

The chain couples TRBV6-6 to TRBJ1-2; 9 nucleotides line up with TRBD1. This CDR3 is built from 12 residues. Germline CDR1 and CDR2: MNHNY and SVGAGI (reference sequence). V shed 8 bases, J shed 8 bases, and the junction held 6 bases outside the gene matches. Here the CDR3 reads CASSWTGEGYTF. In DNA, the CDR3 is TGTGCCAGCTCCTGGACAGGGGAGGGCTACACCTTC.

This sequence joins TRBV24-1 and TRBJ1-3; tentatively, D is TRBD1 (6 bases). Trimming removed 9 bases at V and 0 bases at J, with 14 bases between. CDR1 and CDR2 (germline): KGHDR, SFDVKD. CDR3 length: 15 residues. The CDR3, as DNA: TGTGCCACCTCCGGGACAACAAACTCTGGAAACACCATATATTTT. It codes for CATSGTTNSGNTIYF.

This rearrangement joins TRBV4-1 to TRBJ2-1; D unresolved. Germline assignment: CDR1 MGHRA and CDR2 YSYEKL. V was shortened by 4 bases and J by 5 bases, with 15 bases between the two germline ends. The CDR3 has 15 amino acids. The CDR3 protein is CASSRLVLTHNEQFF. The CDR3 DNA sequence: TGCGCCAGCAGCCGTTTGGTTCTAACCCACAATGAGCAGTTCTTC.

The chain uses TRBV5-1 and TRBJ2-1; 7 bases match TRBD1. The CDR3 is 16 residues long. V was clipped by 4 bases and J by 2 bases; unmatched bases: 9. Per the germline V gene, CDR1 is SGHRS and CDR2 is YFSETQ. As DNA, the CDR3 is TGCGCCAGCAGCACCGGACAGGCGCCCACCTACAATGAGCAGTTCTTC. This gives the protein CASSTGQAPTYNEQFF.

The chain has TRBV5-1 and TRBJ1-2; D is uncertain. V lost 0 bases and J 8 bases, leaving 11 bases between the germline ends. Germline V gene data show CDR1 as SGHRS and CDR2 as YFSETQ. CDR3 size: 13 residues. CDR3 coding DNA: TGCGCCAGCAGCTTGGGAGGGTCGGACGGCTACACCTTC. Protein product: CASSLGGSDGYTF.

The chain recombines TRBV5-1 with TRBJ1-1; D is ambiguous. The ends were cut back, 0 bases at V and 3 bases at J, with 9 bases in the middle. Looked up from germline, CDR1 is SGHRS and CDR2 is YFSETQ. This CDR3 has 14 amino acids. The CDR3 here is CASSLDVSHTEAFF. The CDR3 region has the DNA TGCGCCAGCAGCTTGGATGTGTCTCACACTGAAGCTTTCTTT.

A note on this clone: Other DNA sequences in this specimen translate into the identical CDR3. The chain's CDR3 is CASSLDAGEQFF. CDR3 DNA: TGTGCCAGCAGCTTAGACGCCGGGGAGCAGTTCTTC. This chain joins TRBV11-3 and TRBJ2-1; D is uncertain. The CDR3 runs 12 residues. V dropped 0 bases and J dropped 10 bases, with 7 bases sitting between them. Germline loops: CDR1 SGHNT, CDR2 YENEEA.

This sequence joins TRBV5-4 and TRBJ1-3; a weak D match, TRBD1 (6 bases). Germline CDR1 SGHNT, CDR2 YYREEE (reference sequence). V lost 4 bases, J lost 4 bases, and 12 bases lay in between. The CDR3 is 14 amino acids. For the CDR3, the DNA is TGTGCCAGCAGCCCAGGGGTATTGGGAAACACCATATATTTT. Translating it yields CASSPGVLGNTIYF.

The chain links TRBV27 to TRBJ2-1; a weak D match, TRBD2 (5 bases). Looked up from germline, CDR1 is MNHEY and CDR2 is SMNVEV (reference sequence). This CDR3 contains 14 residues. With 8 bases removed from V and 7 bases from J, the gap between germline ends came to 18 bases. CDR3 loop: CASCRGEFRNEQFF. The CDR3 bases are TGTGCCAGCTGTCGTGGGGAGTTTCGAAATGAGCAGTTCTTC.

A single count supports this clone. The J gene is TRBJ2-1, the V gene TRBV9; 8 bases agree with TRBD1. Germline V gene sequence: CDR1 SGDLS, CDR2 YYNGEE. The CDR3 is 16 residues long. Trimming took 3 bases from V and 2 from J; bases not matched to a gene: 7. CDR3 nucleotide sequence: TGTGCCAGCAGCGCCCGAGGACAGGGAGCCTACAATGAGCAGTTCTTC. It translates to CASSARGQGAYNEQFF.

The chain links TRBV5-4 to TRBJ2-2; tentative D call: TRBD2 (5 bases). Germline V gene data show CDR1 as SGHNT and CDR2 as YYREEE (reference sequence). The CDR3 contains 15 residues. V lost 9 bases and J lost 1, with 16 bases in between. CDR3: CATSPRTENTGELFF. The CDR3 DNA follows: TGTGCCACCTCCCCCCGGACTGAGAACACCGGGGAGCTGTTTTTT.

The chain couples TRBV25-1 to TRBJ1-1, with D maybe TRBD1 (5 bases). CDR3 length: 14 residues. Trimming pared 2 bases from V and 4 bases from J, leaving 11 bases between. The germline V gene has CDR1 MGHDK and CDR2 SYGVNS. The CDR3 loop is CASSEGAGSTEAFF. CDR3 DNA sequence: TGTGCCAGCAGTGAAGGGGCAGGGTCCACTGAAGCTTTCTTT.

V is TRBV7-9 and J is TRBJ1-1, with unresolved D. The CDR3 totals 14 residues. Trimming stripped 5 bases from V and 3 bases from J, with 13 bases between. Germline CDR1 and CDR2: SEHNR and FQNEAQ (reference sequence). In DNA, the CDR3 is TGTGCCAGCAGCGCCGTTGGAGGTTACACTGAAGCTTTCTTT. The encoded protein is CASSAVGGYTEAFF.

This chain uses TRBV7-3 with TRBJ2-1, with D possibly TRBD1 on 6 matching bases. V lost 5 bases and J lost 0, with 11 bases in between. This CDR3 spans 15 amino acids. Per germline, CDR1 SGHTA and CDR2 FQGTGA. The CDR3 bases are TGTGCCAGCAGCCGAACAGGGCTCTCCTACAATGAGCAGTTCTTC. Its translation is CASSRTGLSYNEQFF.

The CDR3 coding sequence is TGCGCCAGCCCCGACCGGGACAGATTTACCGGGGAGCTGTTTTTT. It codes for CASPDRDRFTGELFF. The gene calls are TRBV23-1 and TRBJ2-2; TRBD1 aligns across 7 bases. TRBV23-1 belongs to the ORF category, with a function that is uncertain. Germline trimming cut 8 bases from V and 5 bases from J; bases unmatched to any gene: 11. This CDR3 contains 15 residues.

The chain carries TRBV9 and TRBJ1-3, with a weak D call TRBD1 (6 bases). Looked up from germline, CDR1 is SGDLS and CDR2 is YYNGEE. Between the trimmed V and J ends, which lost 2 bases and 0 bases, there was a span of 9 bases. The CDR3 has 15 residues. The DNA of the CDR3 is TGTGCCAGCAGCGTTGGGGGCATCTCTGGAAACACCATATATTTT. Its translation is CASSVGGISGNTIYF.

This clone came up once. An end of the junction differs from the germline gene, which may be a read error. The chain recombines TRBV27 with TRBJ2-7; 9 positions agree with TRBD1. The germline V gene encodes CDR1 MNHEY and CDR2 SMNVEV (reference sequence). The CDR3 is 13 amino acids. The CDR3 DNA reads TGTGCCAGCAGAAAGTCCCGGGACAGGGATCCGAACTTC. It is translated as CASRKSRDRDPNF.

The chain carries TRBV23-1 and TRBJ2-2, with 7 bases lining up with TRBD1. TRBV23-1 is flagged as an ORF with uncertain function. This CDR3 has 14 residues. J gave up 6 bases and V 3 bases, and 4 bases lay outside the gene matches. In DNA, the CDR3 is TGCGCCAGCAGTCATTCGACAGGGTCCGGGGAGCTGTTTTTT. Translation: CASSHSTGSGELFF.

The chain joins TRBV4-1 to TRBJ2-1; 7 bases agree with TRBD1. Germline V lookup: CDR1 MGHRA, CDR2 YSYEKL. This CDR3 comprises 17 residues. V was pared by 0 bases and J by 12 bases, with 17 bases of the junction left unmatched. The CDR3 here is CASSQDAGTVNQRGQFF. Written as DNA, the CDR3 is TGCGCCAGCAGCCAAGACGCAGGGACAGTTAATCAAAGGGGGCAGTTCTTC.